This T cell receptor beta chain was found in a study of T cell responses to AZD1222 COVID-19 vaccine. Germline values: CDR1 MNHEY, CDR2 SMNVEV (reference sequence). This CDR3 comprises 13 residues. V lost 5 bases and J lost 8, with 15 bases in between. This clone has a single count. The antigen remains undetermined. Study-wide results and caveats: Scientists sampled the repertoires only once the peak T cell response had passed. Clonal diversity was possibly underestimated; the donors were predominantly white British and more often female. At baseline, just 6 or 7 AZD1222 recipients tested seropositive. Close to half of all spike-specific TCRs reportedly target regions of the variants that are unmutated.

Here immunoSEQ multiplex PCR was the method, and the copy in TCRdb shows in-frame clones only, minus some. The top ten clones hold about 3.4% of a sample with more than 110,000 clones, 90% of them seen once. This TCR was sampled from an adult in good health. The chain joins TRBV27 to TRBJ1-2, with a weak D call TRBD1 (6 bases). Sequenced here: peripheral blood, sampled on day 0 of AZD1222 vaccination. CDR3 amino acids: CASSPEFGTGYTF. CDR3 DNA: TGTGCCAGCAGTCCCGAGTTTGGGACAGGCTACACCTTC.